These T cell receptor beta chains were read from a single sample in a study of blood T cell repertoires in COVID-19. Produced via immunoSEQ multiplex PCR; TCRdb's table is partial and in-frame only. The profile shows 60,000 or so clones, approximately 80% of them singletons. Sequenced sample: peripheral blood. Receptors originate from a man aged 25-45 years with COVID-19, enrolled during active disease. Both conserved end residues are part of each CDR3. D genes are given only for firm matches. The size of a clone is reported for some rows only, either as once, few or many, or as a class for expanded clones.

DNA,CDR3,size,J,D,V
TGTGCCAGCAGCCCGGCGGTCGGAGCAAGCACAGATACGCAGTATTTT,CASSPAVGASTDTQYF,once,TRBJ2-3,NA,TRBV7-8
TGTGCCAGCAGTCCGTACTTCCTAGCGGAGCCCAACACCGGGGAGCTGTTTTTT,CASSPYFLAEPNTGELFF,NA,TRBJ2-2,TRBD2,TRBV28
TGCAGTGCTCCCCGCCGGGTGGAAGCTTTCTTT,CSAPRRVEAFF,few,TRBJ1-1,NA,TRBV20-1
TGTGCCAGCGGGGGACAGGGGGTTATGAACACTGAAGCTTTCTTT,CASGGQGVMNTEAFF,NA,TRBJ1-1,TRBD1,TRBV28
TGCAGCGCCGAGGAGGGAAGCACTGAAGCTTTCTTT,CSAEEGSTEAFF,once,TRBJ1-1,NA,TRBV29-1
TGTGCCATCAGTGAGGGGGCCCGGGGCTACACCTTC,CAISEGARGYTF,NA,TRBJ1-2,NA,TRBV10-3
TGTGCCACCAGTGACTCAGGGATTGTTGAGACCCAGTACTTC,CATSDSGIVETQYF,few,TRBJ2-5,NA,TRBV24-1
TGTGCCAGCTCACCACCCGGGGGACAGAACAACTATGGCTACACCTTC,CASSPPGGQNNYGYTF,few,TRBJ1-2,TRBD1,TRBV18
TGTGCCTGGAGTGTAGGGGCGAGCACAGATACGCAGTATTTT,CAWSVGASTDTQYF,NA,TRBJ2-3,NA,TRBV30
TGTGCCAGCTCACCCACGGAGGTCTTAGCAACTAATGAAAAACTGTTTTTT,CASSPTEVLATNEKLFF,few,TRBJ1-4,NA,TRBV18
TGTGCCAGTGGACACTCCTACAATGAGCAGTTCTTC,CASGHSYNEQFF,NA,TRBJ2-1,NA,TRBV12-3/TRBV12-4
TGTGCCTGGGGCGGTGGACAATTGAACACTGAAGCTTTCTTT,CAWGGGQLNTEAFF,NA,TRBJ1-1,NA,TRBV30
TGTGCCAGCAGCCCTCGGACAGGGCCGAACTATGGCTACACCTTC,CASSPRTGPNYGYTF,NA,TRBJ1-2,TRBD1,TRBV9
TGTGCCAGCAGCTCGAGGACAGGGTGGGACGACGAGCAGTACTTC,CASSSRTGWDDEQYF,NA,TRBJ2-7,TRBD1,TRBV9
TGTGCCAGCACTGACTGGACTGATAACACCGGGGAGCTGTTTTTT,CASTDWTDNTGELFF,NA,TRBJ2-2,NA,TRBV27
TGTGCCAGCAGTGAATTAGCGGGGAACACAGATACGCAGTATTTT,CASSELAGNTDTQYF,NA,TRBJ2-3,TRBD2,TRBV2
TGTGCCAGCAGCTTAGCGCTTAAGAGCTCCTACAATGAGCAGTTCTTC,CASSLALKSSYNEQFF,NA,TRBJ2-1,NA,TRBV7-2
TGTGCCAGCAGCGTAGGCCCGGGAGCGGGCACTGAAGCTTTCTTT,CASSVGPGAGTEAFF,NA,TRBJ1-1,NA,TRBV9
TGTGCCAGCAGTGAAGGGCTAGCGGGAGCAGATACGCAGTATTTT,CASSEGLAGADTQYF,many,TRBJ2-3,TRBD2,TRBV6-1
TGTGCCAGTAGTCCGGACAGTGACAATGAGCAGTTCTTC,CASSPDSDNEQFF,NA,TRBJ2-1,NA,TRBV19
TGTGCCAGCAGGGGAACCGGGACTAGTTCGTACGAGCAGTACTTC,CASRGTGTSSYEQYF,NA,TRBJ2-7,TRBD2,TRBV7-9
TGTGCCACCAGCAGAGATAGGGGACTAGCGGGGAGGGAGCAGTACTTC,CATSRDRGLAGREQYF,NA,TRBJ2-7,TRBD2,TRBV15
TGTGCCAGCAGCTTACGGGGACTAAACAATGAGCAGTTCTTC,CASSLRGLNNEQFF,NA,TRBJ2-1,TRBD2,TRBV7-2
TGTGCCAGCAGTCCCACCAGAGCGGAAGGCACAGATACGCAGTATTTT,CASSPTRAEGTDTQYF,NA,TRBJ2-3,NA,TRBV27
TGTGCCAGCAGTGGCCGGACTAGCGGGGAACCTCTACCCACAGATACGCAGTATTTT,CASSGRTSGEPLPTDTQYF,NA,TRBJ2-3,TRBD2,TRBV2
TGTGCCAGCAGGTCAGCGGGAGGGCAGCAAGAGACCCAGTACTTC,CASRSAGGQQETQYF,NA,TRBJ2-5,TRBD2,TRBV7-3
TGCGCCAGCAGCTTAGCCGGGACAGGCCAATACGAGCAGTACTTC,CASSLAGTGQYEQYF,few,TRBJ2-7,TRBD1,TRBV5-1